What follows are 26 T cell receptor beta chains derived from one specimen sequenced in a study of T cell repertoires in cytomegalovirus infection. TCRdb re-called the reads through MiXCR, storing one row per CDR3 protein. The data show about 280,000 distinct CDR3 sequences, under 25% seen once. Their specific antigens are unknown. The source was cultured PBMCs, collected from culture after CMV antigen stimulation. These receptors came from a human donor in good health (CMV status not recorded). Some clones in this sample may be carry-over from other donors' samples.

This clonotype has just a few counts. The V and J genes are TRBV7-9 and TRBJ2-1, with 12 bases fitting TRBD1. CDR1 is SEHNR and CDR2 is FQNEAQ in the germline V gene (reference sequence). The J segment lost 8 bases and the V segment lost 5 bases, leaving 4 bases of the junction unmatched. The CDR3 runs 14 residues. The CDR3 coding sequence is TGTGCCAGCAGCGGGGACAGGGGGCCGTATGAGCAGTTCTTC. It is translated as CASSGDRGPYEQFF.

The gene calls are TRBV7-9 and TRBJ2-1; 12 bases are a match to TRBD2. V shed 5 bases and J 0 bases; nucleotides not matched to a gene: 14. The CDR3 covers 20 residues. Germline-derived CDR1 and CDR2 are SEHNR and FQNEAQ (reference sequence). The CDR3 here is CASSHPTSGSTQYSYNEQFF. The CDR3 DNA sequence: TGTGCCAGCAGCCACCCGACTAGCGGGAGTACCCAATACTCCTACAATGAGCAGTTCTTC. The full variable domain, its missing parts supplied by reference TRBV7-9 and TRBJ2-1, is DTGVSQNPRHKITKRGQNVTFRCDPISEHNRLYWYRQTLGQGPEFLTYFQNEAQLEKSRLLSDRFSAERPKGSFSTLEIQRTEQGDSAMYLCASSHPTSGSTQYSYNEQFFGPGTRLTVL.

This clonotype was found many times. The gene calls are TRBV12-3 or TRBV12-4 and TRBJ1-4; weak D call: TRBD1 (5 bases). This CDR3 comprises 15 residues. V lost 3 bases, J lost 3 bases, and 11 bases lay in between. CDR3 sequence reads: CASSFRRGPNEKLFF. The DNA of the CDR3 is TGTGCCAGCAGTTTTAGGAGGGGCCCTAATGAAAAACTGTTTTTT.

This chain links TRBV12-3 or TRBV12-4 with TRBJ2-3; unclear D gene. V gave up 7 bases and J gave up 0 bases, with 20 bases separating them. This CDR3 region has 17 residues. CDR3 region: CASTLTPLLGSTDTQYF. The CDR3 nucleotides are TGTGCCAGCACCTTAACCCCGCTCTTGGGTAGCACAGATACGCAGTATTTT.

The genes are TRBV24-1 and TRBJ2-2, with unresolved D. CDR3 length equals 17 residues. Between the trimmed V and J ends, which lost 1 base and 0 bases, there was a span of 11 bases. Germline V lookup: CDR1 KGHDR, CDR2 SFDVKD. The CDR3 nucleotides read TGTGCCACCAGTGATTTTACGGAGAACCCGAACACCGGGGAGCTGTTTTTT. This encodes CATSDFTENPNTGELFF.

A few counts support this clonotype. The chain combines TRBV5-1 with TRBJ2-1, with 7 bases identical to TRBD2. Per the germline V gene, CDR1 is SGHRS and CDR2 is YFSETQ. V shed 7 bases and J 3 bases; nucleotides not matched to a gene: 7. CDR3 size: 14 residues. In DNA form, the CDR3 reads TGCGCCAGCGGACTAGGCGGTCTCTACAATGAGCAGTTCTTC. Amino acid sequence: CASGLGGLYNEQFF.

This clonotype was seen a few times. The chain links TRBV20-1 to TRBJ1-2, with 8 bases lining up with TRBD1. V lost 6 bases and J lost 4; bases outside the gene matches: 7. Germline CDR1 reads DFQATT; CDR2 reads SNEGSKA (reference sequence). This CDR3 has 13 amino acids. The CDR3, as DNA: TGCAGTGCGCGGACAGGGCTGGGCTATGGCTACACCTTC. It is translated as CSARTGLGYGYTF.

With respect to this clonotype: A single base separates this from a much larger clone, so it may be a read error. The chain combines TRBV6-5 with TRBJ1-3; D is uncertain. This CDR3 contains 14 residues. Germline values: CDR1 MNHEY, CDR2 SVGAGI. Between the trimmed V and J ends, which lost 5 bases and 0 bases, there was a span of 8 bases. CDR3 nucleotide sequence: TGTGCCAGCAGTCAGCTGCGCTCTGGAAACACCATATATTTT. As protein: CASSQLRSGNTIYF.

This clonotype was observed a few times. The V call is TRBV24-1, the J call TRBJ2-1; TRBD2 matches 14 bases. V trimming: 9 bases; J trimming: 6 bases; junction bases outside the gene matches: 9. CDR1 is KGHDR, CDR2 SFDVKD, per germline. The CDR3 covers 16 residues. In nucleotides, the CDR3 is TGTGCCACCGGACTAGCGGGAGGCCAGGGTCTCAATGAGCAGTTCTTC. Encoded protein: CATGLAGGQGLNEQFF.

This clonotype was detected many times. V usage is TRBV7-9 and J usage is TRBJ2-3, with TRBD2 as a possible D gene (6 bases). Germline V gene lookup returns CDR1 SEHNR and CDR2 FQNEAQ (reference sequence). CDR3 length: 17 residues. The V and J ends lost 4 bases and 5 bases respectively, with 22 bases between them. The CDR3 DNA reads TGTGCCAGCAGCTCTCAGTTAGGGCGGGGCGAGGTAGATACGCAGTATTTT. Translating it yields CASSSQLGRGEVDTQYF.

This clonotype was counted ten times or more. CDR3 amino acids: CASSLGFYEQYV. The CDR3 bases are TGTGCCAGCAGCTTGGGATTCTACGAGCAGTACGTC. This chain connects TRBV11-2 to TRBJ2-7; D unresolved. Germline values: CDR1 SGHAT, CDR2 FQNNGV. CDR3 length equals 12 residues. Trimming left V 3 bases short and J 3 bases short, with 6 bases between.

The gene calls are TRBV7-2 and TRBJ1-1; D remains ambiguous. Looked up from germline, CDR1 is SGHTA and CDR2 is FQGNSA. The CDR3 has 14 residues. V was shortened by 5 bases and J by 4 bases, with 14 bases between the two germline ends. In DNA, the CDR3 is TGTGCCAGCAGCACCGGAGCTAGAGGCACTGAAGCTTTCTTT. This codes for CASSTGARGTEAFF. Full variable domain (outside the CDR3, taken from reference TRBV7-2 and TRBJ1-1): GAGVSQSPSNKVTEKGKDVELRCDPISGHTALYWYRQSLGQGLEFLIYFQGNSAPDKSGLPSDRFSAERTGGSVSTLTIQRTQQEDSAVYLCASSTGARGTEAFFGQGTRLTVV.

This clonotype was detected a few times. The chain is built from TRBV19 and TRBJ1-3; D is unclear. This CDR3 spans 14 amino acids. Trimming shortened V by 6 bases and J by 3 bases, and 12 bases separated the two germline ends. Germline CDR1 is LNHDA and CDR2 is SQIVND (reference sequence). The CDR3 here is CASRKESLGNTIYF. The CDR3 bases are TGTGCCAGTAGAAAAGAAAGTCTTGGAAACACCATATATTTT.

Only a few counts were recorded for this clonotype. J is TRBJ2-3 and V is TRBV7-6; 8 bases are shared with TRBD2. CDR1 and CDR2 (germline): SGHVS, FNYEAQ. The CDR3 contains 15 residues. V trimming: 0 bases; J trimming: 4 bases; junction bases outside the gene matches: 3. Here the CDR3 DNA reads TGTGCCAGCAGCTTAGCTAACGGGAGGGCAGATACGCAGTATTTT. It encodes CASSLANGRADTQYF. Filled out from reference TRBV7-6 and TRBJ2-3, the complete variable domain reads GAGVSQSPRYKVTKRGQDVALRCDPISGHVSLYWYRQALGQGPEFLTYFNYEAQQDKSGLPNDRFSAERPEGSISTLTIQRTEQRDSAMYRCASSLANGRADTQYFGPGTRLTVL.

This clonotype was detected only a few times. The rearrangement links TRBV7-2 to TRBJ2-3; 8 bases map to TRBD2. V trimming: 5 bases; J trimming: 4 bases; junction bases outside the gene matches: 20. From germline, CDR1 is SGHTA and CDR2 FQGNSA. The CDR3 loop spans 19 amino acids. Here the CDR3 reads CASSRRAGGLRIDADTQYF. The CDR3 nucleotides read TGTGCCAGCAGCCGGCGGGCGGGAGGTCTAAGAATAGACGCAGATACGCAGTATTTT. The entire variable domain, with the rest obtained from reference TRBV7-2 and TRBJ2-3, is as follows: GAGVSQSPSNKVTEKGKDVELRCDPISGHTALYWYRQSLGQGLEFLIYFQGNSAPDKSGLPSDRFSAERTGGSVSTLTIQRTQQEDSAVYLCASSRRAGGLRIDADTQYFGPGTRLTVL.

This clonotype was detected ten times or more. V and J are TRBV7-8 and TRBJ1-3; 12 bases match TRBD1. The CDR3 has 16 amino acids. V lost 5 bases and J lost 3; bases outside the gene matches: 5. CDR1 SGHVS and CDR2 FQNEAQ come from the germline V gene. CDR3 sequence reads: CASSPRDRGLGNTIYF. The CDR3 DNA sequence: TGTGCCAGCAGCCCGCGGGACAGGGGGCTTGGAAACACCATATATTTT.

This clonotype showed up many times. This rearrangement joins TRBV28 to TRBJ2-1; 16 bases agree with TRBD2. The CDR3 runs 15 residues. The V and J ends lost 10 bases and 8 bases, in that order; junction bases with no gene match: 8. Germline V gene lookup returns CDR1 MDHEN and CDR2 SYDVKM. CDR3 coding DNA: TGTGCCATCCCTGGGACTAGCGGGAGGGCGGATGAGCAGTTCTTC. It encodes CAIPGTSGRADEQFF.

This clonotype has more than one count but fewer than ten. The chain is built from TRBV20-1 and TRBJ1-1; D is unresolved. Germline CDR1 reads DFQATT; CDR2 reads SNEGSKA (reference sequence). The V and J ends lost 0 bases and 10 bases respectively, with 9 bases between them. The CDR3 consists of 11 residues. CDR3 residues: CSAREDIRAFF. The DNA for the CDR3 is TGCAGTGCTAGAGAAGACATACGAGCTTTCTTT.

DNA for the CDR3: TGTGCCAGCAGCCCCATGTGGGGGGGCGAGTTTTCTGGGGACACTGAAGCTTTCTTT. This sequence encodes CASSPMWGGEFSGDTEAFF. The chain carries TRBV7-9 and TRBJ1-1, with D possibly TRBD1 on 6 matching bases. The CDR3 is 19 amino acids. V was pared by 5 bases and J by 3 bases, with 28 bases between. Germline V lookup: CDR1 SEHNR, CDR2 FQNEAQ (reference sequence).

This clonotype showed up many times. The chain uses TRBV7-2 and TRBJ2-3; D remains unclear. Trimming left V 1 base short and J 5 bases short, with 10 bases between. Germline V gives CDR1 SGHTA, CDR2 FQGNSA. The CDR3 spans 14 residues. The CDR3 region has the DNA TGTGCCAGCAGCTTAGGATCTAAAGGAGATACGCAGTATTTT. The encoded protein is CASSLGSKGDTQYF. Full variable domain (rest looked up from reference TRBV7-2 and TRBJ2-3): GAGVSQSPSNKVTEKGKDVELRCDPISGHTALYWYRQSLGQGLEFLIYFQGNSAPDKSGLPSDRFSAERTGGSVSTLTIQRTQQEDSAVYLCASSLGSKGDTQYFGPGTRLTVL.

Only a few counts were recorded for this clonotype. V is TRBV7-2 and J is TRBJ2-4, with 7 bases matching TRBD1. In germline, CDR1 is SGHTA, CDR2 FQGNSA. The CDR3 contains 13 residues. V was pared by 5 bases and J by 9 bases, with 7 bases of the junction left unmatched. CDR3 in DNA: TGTGCCAGCAGCGCCGGGACAGACTTCATTCAGTACTTC. Its protein product is CASSAGTDFIQYF.

This clonotype was observed a few times. The rearrangement joins TRBV4-1 to TRBJ2-7, with D perhaps TRBD2 (6 bases). Trimming removed 4 bases from V and 2 bases from J, with 15 bases in between. Germline V CDR1 and CDR2: MGHRA, YSYEKL. The CDR3 has 15 residues. The CDR3 DNA follows: TGCGCCAGCAGCCCCCCCTTTAGCGGAACCTACGAGCAGTACTTC. Amino acid sequence: CASSPPFSGTYEQYF.

This clonotype was seen a handful of times. CDR3 sequence reads: CASSLTPRMGSYEQYF. The CDR3 coding sequence is TGTGCCAGCAGCTTAACCCCGCGTATGGGCTCCTACGAGCAGTACTTC. The chain employs TRBV7-9 and TRBJ2-7; no definite D call. Germline V gene data show CDR1 as SEHNR and CDR2 as FQNEAQ (reference sequence). The CDR3 spans 16 residues. Trimming pared 2 bases from V and 0 bases from J, leaving 14 bases between.

The CDR3 DNA reads as TGTGCCAGCAGTTTTTCTAGCGCTCAAGAGACCCAGTACTTC. Its protein product is CASSFSSAQETQYF. The genes are TRBV12-3 or TRBV12-4 and TRBJ2-5; D perhaps matches TRBD2 (6 bases). The CDR3 loop spans 14 amino acids. The V gene lost 3 bases and the J gene lost 2 bases, with 10 bases spanning the gap.

The CDR3 coding sequence is TGTGCCAGCAGTTTAACCCTCGCCAGCACAGATACGCAGTATTTT. Encoded protein: CASSLTLASTDTQYF. V is TRBV27 and J is TRBJ2-3; D not resolved. Germline V gene lookup returns CDR1 MNHEY and CDR2 SMNVEV (reference sequence). V shed 2 bases and J shed 0 bases, with 9 bases lying between them. The CDR3 sequence is 15 residues long.

The genes are TRBV28 and TRBJ1-6; 11 positions agree with TRBD1. The germline gives CDR1 MDHEN, CDR2 SYDVKM. CDR3 length equals 13 residues. V lost 8 bases to trimming and J lost 18 bases; unmatched junction nucleotides: 12. The CDR3 here is CASERTGGGGRHF. DNA for the CDR3: TGTGCCAGCGAAAGGACAGGGGGCGGAGGTCGCCACTTT.